This T cell receptor (beta chain) was recovered during a study of cytomegalovirus exposure and HLA in healthy donors (dated by TCRdb to 2015 to 2018). Regarding the research as a whole: An earlier analysis of approximately 600 of the donors reported about 250 Gb of sequence data and roughly 100 million unique TCR beta sequences from roughly 180 million T cells. Roughly 300 gigabases of sequencing data and approximately 85 million unique TCR sequences were included in an early release covering 500 to 750 HLA-typed donors. Of the 398 genotyped donors, over 65% fell in the genetic ancestry cluster associated with self-reported Caucasian donors. The study aimed to test whether signatures of past pathogen exposure could be identified by cataloging public T cell receptors. Using immunosequencing, the study profiled T cell repertoires from about 610 subjects and related those repertoires to cytomegalovirus serostatus. Along with the roughly 670-subject first cohort, a separate validation cohort of around 110 different subjects was used. The study combined high-throughput TCR immunosequencing, statistical association of individual TCRs with disease status, and machine learning to predict cytomegalovirus infection status. In a later analysis, previously published TCR beta repertoires from several hundred donors were re-analyzed and high-resolution HLA genotyping was added so that TCR occurrence patterns could be studied. The later analysis used no new phenotypic data to find candidate immune exposures, relying instead on TCR beta sequences and their occurrence across donors. In an earlier analysis of several hundred of the donors, high-throughput TCR beta sequencing was used to judge whether each TCR beta V gene segment behaved as functional or pseudogenic. Donor age, sex, ethnicity and CMV serostatus were collected together with the repertoire data. A later genetic analysis used genome-wide SNP genotypes for about 60% of the roughly 700 donors, treating that subset as a discovery cohort. Every discovery cohort repertoire had been produced on one sequencing platform. HLA typing covered class I and class II loci at four-digit resolution. Typing coverage differed by locus: A, B, C, DRB1 and DQB1 were typed in roughly 620-630 donors, DQA1 in approximately 520, DPA1 in roughly 590, and DPB1 in 400 to 490. Five DR-DQ haplotypes were handled as single units for association and clustering, since linkage in the cohort was strong. On average, roughly 240,000 unique TCR beta nucleotide sequences were sequenced per donor among 398 genotyped donors of the cohort, with around 19% of those sequences being non-productive. The study at large found these results: In a later analysis, TCR association rates were found to vary across HLA loci, with the most associated TCRs seen for DRB1 alleles and the fewest for HLA-C alleles. Because HLA typing was missing for some donors at each locus, association tests included only the typed subset. At a false discovery rate of 0.05, a later analysis linked 16,951 TCR beta sequences to specific HLA alleles. A further reported finding was that TCR beta sequences accurately predicted the HLA-A and HLA-B alleles for most subjects in the first cohort. Roughly uniform sequencing depth across donors was assumed in presence/absence analyses, although this assumption may not hold. Strong co-occurrence of HLA alleles, especially DR and DQ, made assigning TCR associations to individual alleles difficult. In a later genetic analysis, a missense DCLRE1C variant was associated with V-gene and J-gene trimming of TCR beta chains, and the association was replicated in an independent cohort. The authors suggested that the approach could potentially be extended to other disease states and immunological phenotypes. Because counts were too low, around 18 rarely observed V segments, including chromosome 9 orphons, were left out of the earlier analysis of a few hundred of the donors. For the cohort, immune exposure information was limited to CMV serostatus. In an earlier analysis of roughly 560 of the donors, most TCR beta V segments were observed in productive rearrangements about 90% or about 30% of the time, broadly matching IMGT annotations. A few of the identified cytomegalovirus-associated TCR beta chains were confirmed in vitro to be specific for cytomegalovirus antigens. In a later analysis, HLA-associated TCR beta chains were found to be more clonally expanded and to have lower generation probabilities than equally common non-associated chains. The cohort was sequenced for TCR beta chains only, and without alpha or paired-chain data the features that could be detected were limited. Correlated functional status among segregating V segments might be attributable to linkage disequilibrium, but an unknown experimental factor could not be ruled out. The study gave a list of some 150 TCR beta chains associated with cytomegalovirus. Several of the top co-occurrence clusters appeared to be linked to parvovirus B19, influenza, CMV and Epstein-Barr virus, according to a later analysis. A cluster of highly shared sequence variants was judged likely to represent a technical artifact of the sequencing pipeline. In both the original and validation cohorts, the classifier was reported to diagnose cytomegalovirus status with high specificity and sensitivity. Because the 87-base-pair reads could not distinguish some IMGT-functional V segments, including TRBV6-2 and TRBV6-3, those segments were excluded. Across donors, most TCR sequences were observed very rarely, whereas some public TCRs were present in many individuals. A later analysis found that most CMV-associated TCR beta chains appeared HLA-restricted, with HLA associations seemingly driven largely by CMV exposure. Compared with the 666-donor mean, donors in an Asian-associated ancestry cluster had fewer N-insertions in productive TCRs, according to a later genetic analysis.

The library relied on the immunoSEQ multiplex PCR assay. The multiplex PCR relied on a mix of 60 forward primers for TCR Vbeta segments and 13 reverse primers for TCR Jbeta segments. A multiplex PCR assay on genomic DNA amplified the CDR3 region of rearranged TCR beta genes. The amplified TCR beta libraries were sequenced on the Illumina HiSeq System as 87-base-pair reads. On the study's bioinformatics: In a later analysis, some 80 million unique TCR beta chains were counted across the approximately 640 repertoires, and about 10 million of these chains were shared by at least two donors. To remove PCR and sequencing errors, raw reads were error-corrected and collapsed into unique sequences using a nearest-neighbor algorithm that merged closely related sequences. V, D and J gene segments were assigned by aligning CDR3 sequences to IMGT reference sequences. For a sequence to be retained, a match of at least six nucleotides to both a V gene segment and a J gene segment was required. A rearrangement counted as productive if the CDR3 had no stop codons and remained in frame with V and J, and every other rearrangement counted as non-productive. Following IMGT convention, CDR3 was defined as the stretch from the second conserved V-encoded cysteine to the conserved J-encoded phenylalanine. Sequences without an unambiguous match to a single V gene segment were excluded from the earlier analysis of approximately 600 of the donors. An earlier analysis of a few hundred of the donors classified V segments as functional when productive rearrangements were above 56.7% and as segregating when the standard deviation between donors was above 5%. A statistical classification framework was built for diagnosing cytomegalovirus status from the catalog of TCR beta chain sequences. A later analysis assigned V and J genes by comparing TCR nucleotide sequences with IMGT/GENE-DB human TR gene sequences. Using the TCRdist pipeline, a later analysis assigned CDR3 sequences along with most-parsimonious VDJ recombination scenarios. A later analysis defined each TCR beta chain by its CDR3 amino acid sequence plus V-gene family, and excluded reads lacking a unique V-gene family. To address suspected cross-contamination and a sequencing artifact, a later analysis removed a few hundred highly shared, low-generation-probability nucleotide sequences. In a later analysis, a clonal expansion index for each public chain was calculated from normalized within-repertoire ranks of inferred template counts. In a later analysis, generation probabilities were computed using a VDJ recombination model fitted to out-of-frame rearrangements, and the results were checked against IGoR. In a later analysis, TCR-TCR, TCR-HLA and TCR-CMV co-occurrence was scored with hypergeometric tests, and a repertoire-size bias correction was applied to TCR pairs. In a later analysis, false discovery rates were estimated by permuting HLA or CMV assignments 20 times. In a later analysis, co-occurring TCRs were grouped using DBSCAN, and TCRdist sequence similarity was added for clustering within HLA-allele-positive subsets. For co-occurrence clustering, repertoires with fewer than 30,000 or more than 120,000 public chains were excluded, along with 4 to 6 repertoires with anomalous nucleotide sharing. The source is immuneACCESS, and TCRdb retained only in-frame sequences with V and J called. Part of the clones is not carried over; for the studies checked, unresolved V genes explain less than half of this, and the remainder is unexplained. V, J and clone size are taken as reported in that table, and D and trimming were inferred from the DNA itself. The sample table shows about 120,000 clones, and 70% to 85% are seen once. The ten largest clones represent approximately 6.3% of the sample.

The germline ends are 14 bases apart after V is trimmed by 0 bases and J by 8 bases. The CDR3 spans 15 residues, from the cysteine through the phenylalanine. The CDR3 DNA has 45 bases and is translated from base 1. According to the germline V gene, CDR1 reads KGHSH and CDR2 reads LQKENI. In total, approximately 700 healthy bone marrow donors made up the cohort. At the time of sampling, all cohort members were nominally healthy, though unrecorded immune exposures were likely present. The donor was CMV seropositive and was included in the group of almost 300 seropositive cohort members. Every donor gave a peripheral blood sample, and the peripheral blood mononuclear cells from that sample were used for TCR beta sequencing. The Qiagen DNeasy Blood Extraction Kit was used to extract genomic DNA from the blood cell samples. This clone was seen a few times. Its recognized antigen is unknown. No much larger clone exists at a distance of one base, and base qualities are not known.

Material for sequencing was PBMCs. This clonotype was sampled from a man aged 18 to 29 in good health and CMV-seropositive. Recombination joined TRBV18 with TRBJ2-1; tentative D gene TRBD2, with 7 bases matching. The DNA reads TGTGCCAGCTCACCACCCCAGGGAGGGGGTGATGAGCAGTTCTTC. Its protein is CASSPPQGGGDEQFF. Supplemented by the reference TRBV18 and TRBJ2-1 proteins around the CDR3, the complete variable domain is NAGVMQNPRHLVRRRGQEARLRCSPMKGHSHVYWYRQLPEEGLKFMVYLQKENIIDESGMPKERFSAEFPKEGPSILRIQQVVRGDSAAYFCASSPPQGGGDEQFFGPGTRLTVL.